Sequencing of this T cell receptor (beta chain) was carried out in a study of cytomegalovirus exposure and HLA in healthy donors. Findings of the study overall: Earlier analysis found most TCR beta V segments productive about 87% or about 30% of the time. It was assumed in the presence/absence analyses that sequencing depth was roughly uniform across donors. Researchers catalogued about 150 TCR beta chains as cytomegalovirus-associated.

The CDR3 is 15 amino acids. Germline loops: CDR1 SGHDT, CDR2 YYEEEE. After removal of 4 bases from V and 1 base from J, the junction contained 6 bases not matched to a gene. Turning to this clone: Antigen: not known.

With 60 Vbeta and 13 Jbeta primers, the PCR was carried out. Measured with immunoSEQ multiplex PCR; TCRdb has only the in-frame clones, and not every one. The data hold some 180,000 clones, with roughly a tenth observed a single time. This TCR derives from a woman in her twenties or thirties in good health and CMV-seropositive. Material: PBMCs. The chain carries TRBV5-6 and TRBJ2-7; 9 positions agree with TRBD1. This chain's CDR3 is CASSTGDRDSYEQYF. The CDR3 DNA reads TGTGCCAGCAGCACCGGGGACAGGGATTCCTACGAGCAGTACTTC.